This is a list of T cell receptor beta chains from one sample in a study of T cell changes during pregnancy in multiple sclerosis. The data were produced by immunoSEQ multiplex PCR, yet TCRdb's version contains in-frame clones alone and is incomplete. The sample consists of about 40,000 clones, around 94% of them appearing once. Specimen: peripheral blood, collected in the third trimester of pregnancy. These TCRs come from a female donor with multiple sclerosis, enrolled in a pregnancy study. Each CDR3 is given with its conserved first and last residue. The order of the fields is V gene, J gene, D gene, clone size, CDR3 DNA, CDR3 protein. The D gene is left open where the match is weak. Size tells how often a clone was seen (once, few, many) or the class of an expanded clone, and some rows leave it out.

TRBV5-1	TRBJ2-7	.	.	TGCGCCAGCAGCTTGCAGGGAAGTTACTCCTACGAGCAGTACTTC	CASSLQGSYSYEQYF
TRBV30	TRBJ2-2	.	.	TGTGCCTGGAGTCAGACAGCGAACACCGGGGAGCTGTTTTTT	CAWSQTANTGELFF
TRBV7-9	TRBJ2-5	TRBD2	.	TGTGCCAGCAGCTCCGGGACTAGCGGGGGGCTCCAAGAGACCCAGTACTTC	CASSSGTSGGLQETQYF
TRBV28	TRBJ2-1	TRBD1	.	TGTGCCACATCCGGGGGACAGGGGTACAATGAGCAGTTCTTC	CATSGGQGYNEQFF
TRBV11-3	TRBJ1-1	.	.	TGTGCCAGCAGCTTGGTAACGGGTGAAGCTTTCTTT	CASSLVTGEAFF
TRBV6-1	TRBJ2-1	TRBD2	.	TGTGCCAGCAGTGAAATTACTAGCGGGAGCAATGAGCAGTTCTTC	CASSEITSGSNEQFF
TRBV10-3	TRBJ2-7	.	.	TGTGCCATCAGTGAGTCGGGGGCAGGAACCTCCAACGAGCAGTACTTC	CAISESGAGTSNEQYF
TRBV15	TRBJ2-3	.	.	TGTGCCACCAGCAGTGATAGAGCGGAGAGCACAGATACGCAGTATTTT	CATSSDRAESTDTQYF
TRBV5-1	TRBJ2-5	.	.	TGCGCCAGCAGCTTGGGAGAGGCTGCCCGAGCTTATCACTTC	CASSLGEAARAYHF
TRBV27	TRBJ1-2	.	.	TGTGCCAGCAGTTTAACCCCCGCTACAGGGTTTGTCGATGGCTACACCTTC	CASSLTPATGFVDGYTF
TRBV11-2	TRBJ1-2	.	.	TGTGCCAGCACCAAAACGGGGGGCCATGGCTACACCTTC	CASTKTGGHGYTF
TRBV7-9	TRBJ2-7	.	.	TGTGCCAGCAGCCCGCCTCGGACAAGCGAGCAGTACTTC	CASSPPRTSEQYF
TRBV5-1	TRBJ2-7	.	once	TGCGCCAGCAGCTTTCGCGGGGTTAACGAGCAGTACTTC	CASSFRGVNEQYF
TRBV30	TRBJ1-5	TRBD1	.	TGTGCCTGGAGTAGGGACAGGGGAAGTCAGCCCCAGCATTTT	CAWSRDRGSQPQHF
TRBV7-2	TRBJ1-2	TRBD1	.	TGTGCCAGCAAGCCGGGACAGACCTATGGCTACACCTTC	CASKPGQTYGYTF
TRBV19	TRBJ2-7	.	.	TGTGCCAGTAGTCTTACCGGGACTGGGAACTACGAGCAGTACTTC	CASSLTGTGNYEQYF
TRBV6-1	TRBJ1-1	TRBD1	.	TGTGCCAGCAGGGAGACAGGGGGAAACACTGAAGCTTTCTTT	CASRETGGNTEAFF
TRBV10-3	TRBJ1-1	TRBD1	.	TGTGCCACTCAAAAACCCGGGACAGGGGTGAACACTGAAGCTTTCTTT	CATQKPGTGVNTEAFF
TRBV6-1	TRBJ1-5	TRBD1	.	TGTGCCAGCTCTGGACAGGCTAACAATCAGCCCCAGCATTTT	CASSGQANNQPQHF
TRBV7-9	TRBJ2-5	.	.	TGTGCCAGCAGCTTTTATCGGGGATTAGAGCAACAAGAGACCCAGTACTTC	CASSFYRGLEQQETQYF
TRBV10-2	TRBJ2-7	TRBD1	once	TGCGCCAGCAGTGAGAGATACAGGGGGCTAAGATACGAGCAGTACTTC	CASSERYRGLRYEQYF
TRBV6-1	TRBJ1-5	TRBD1	.	TGTGCCAGCAGCGAATTACAGGGGGATAGCAATCAGCCCCAGCATTTT	CASSELQGDSNQPQHF
TRBV15	TRBJ2-1	.	.	TGTGCCACCAGCAGACCCCGCGGGACCTCCTATGAGCAGTTCTTC	CATSRPRGTSYEQFF
TRBV11-3	TRBJ1-2	TRBD1	once	TGTGCCAGCAGCACAGGGACAGGGGATCGCTACACCTTC	CASSTGTGDRYTF
TRBV30	TRBJ2-2	TRBD2	.	TGTGCCTGGAACTTAGCGGGGGGTTTCACCGGGGAGCTGTTTTTT	CAWNLAGGFTGELFF
TRBV7-9	TRBJ2-1	TRBD2	.	TGTGCCAGCAGCAGTAGACTAGCGGGGGGTTCATATGAGCAGTTCTTC	CASSSRLAGGSYEQFF
TRBV6-1	TRBJ2-7	.	.	TGTGCCAGCAGTGGCTTGGGCAGCTCCTACGAGCAGTACTTC	CASSGLGSSYEQYF
TRBV6-4	TRBJ2-3	.	.	TGTGCCAGCAGTGACTCCGTCGGGGGCACAGATACGCAGTATTTT	CASSDSVGGTDTQYF
TRBV5-6	TRBJ1-3	TRBD1	.	TGTGCCAGCAGCTTCCCCCAGGGGGCGAATGGAAACACCATATATTTT	CASSFPQGANGNTIYF
TRBV7-9	TRBJ1-1	TRBD1	few	TGTGCCAGCAGTCGGACAGGAGAGAACACTGAAGCTTTCTTT	CASSRTGENTEAFF
TRBV4-2	TRBJ1-1	.	once	TGTGCCAGCAGCCAATTATTTGAACGGACTGAAGCTTTCTTT	CASSQLFERTEAFF
TRBV7-9	TRBJ2-3	TRBD2	.	TGTGCCAGCAGCCGTCTAGCGGGGGACACAGATACGCAGTATTTT	CASSRLAGDTDTQYF
TRBV21-1	TRBJ2-1	.	.	TGTGCCAGCAGCAGGACGGGACTAGGATATGAGCAGTTCTTC	CASSRTGLGYEQFF
TRBV28	TRBJ2-7	.	.	TGTGCCAGCAGTTTATCGGACAAAAGGAGCTCCTACGAGCAGTACTTC	CASSLSDKRSSYEQYF
TRBV15	TRBJ1-4	TRBD1	.	TGTGCCGCGACAGGGTTTGGTAATGAAAAACTGTTTTTT	CAATGFGNEKLFF
TRBV7-8	TRBJ2-5	TRBD2	.	TGTGCCAGCAGCCCGACGGGACTAGCGGGAGAGGGAGGAGAGACCCAGTACTTC	CASSPTGLAGEGGETQYF
TRBV19	TRBJ1-1	.	.	TGTGCCAGTAGTATTGACTTAAACACTGAAGCTTTCTTT	CASSIDLNTEAFF
TRBV5-1	TRBJ2-7	.	.	TGCGCCAGCAGTAAGGGGGTGCACGAGCAGTACTTC	CASSKGVHEQYF
TRBV30	TRBJ2-7	TRBD2	.	TGTGCCTGGAGTGTGGGACTAGCGGGGGTTTACGAGCAGTACTTC	CAWSVGLAGVYEQYF
TRBV27	TRBJ2-1	.	.	TGTGCCAGCAGTCCCTCCCCCACTGACAATGAGCAGTTCTTC	CASSPSPTDNEQFF